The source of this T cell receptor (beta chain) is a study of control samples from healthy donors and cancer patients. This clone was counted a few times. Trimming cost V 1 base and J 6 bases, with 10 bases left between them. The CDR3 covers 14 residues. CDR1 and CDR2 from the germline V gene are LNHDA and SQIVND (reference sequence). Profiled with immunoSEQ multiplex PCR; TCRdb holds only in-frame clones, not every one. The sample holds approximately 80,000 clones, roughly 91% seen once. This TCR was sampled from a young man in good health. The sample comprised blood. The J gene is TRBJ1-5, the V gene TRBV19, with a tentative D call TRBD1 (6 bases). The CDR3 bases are TGTGCCAGTAGTATAGGACAGGTCGGTCAGCCCCAGCATTTT. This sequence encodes CASSIGQVGQPQHF.